A selection of T cell receptor beta chains follows, all from one sample in a study of Graves' ophthalmopathy and Graves' hyperthyroidism. One entry per CDR3 protein results from TCRdb running MiXCR on the multiplex PCR reads. The table shows around 1,000,000 distinct CDR3 sequences, with roughly 35% occurring only once. Source material: peripheral blood or thyroid tissue (not recorded which). These TCRs come from an adult man with Graves' hyperthyroidism. Both conserved end residues are part of each CDR3. A D gene is named only where the DNA matches it firmly. Where a row states a size, it is once, few, many or the class of an expanded clone; other rows omit it.

TRBJ2-2 TRBV19 . many CASSREPGELFF TGTGCCAGTAGTAGGGAACCCGGGGAGCTGTTTTTT
TRBJ1-2 TRBV27 TRBD1 many CASSLQGAPYGYTF TGTGCCAGCAGTTTACAGGGGGCCCCGTATGGCTACACCTTC
TRBJ2-7 TRBV2 . once CASFRSTYEQYF TGTGCCAGCTTCAGGTCGACCTACGAGCAGTACTTC
TRBJ2-3 TRBV2 TRBD2 few CASTQGTSGRDTQYF TGTGCCAGCACCCAAGGGACTAGCGGGAGAGATACGCAGTATTTT
TRBJ2-2 TRBV20-1 . many CSALQANLNTGELFF TGCAGTGCTCTCCAGGCGAACCTGAACACCGGGGAGCTGTTTTTT
TRBJ1-1 TRBV4-1 . few CASSLLGAVALTEAFF TGCGCCAGCAGCCTCCTCGGGGCCGTGGCGTTGACTGAAGCTTTCTTT
TRBJ2-5 TRBV7-2 . . CASSSAQGRARETQYF TGTGCCAGCAGCTCAGCGCAGGGTCGGGCCCGGGAGACCCAGTACTTC
TRBJ1-5 TRBV7-2 . . CASSLAQGSQPQHF TGTGCCAGCAGCTTAGCTCAGGGGTCCCAGCCCCAGCATTTT
TRBJ1-5 TRBV5-8 TRBD1 few CASSPGQVTNQPQHF TGTGCCAGCAGCCCAGGACAGGTCACCAATCAGCCCCAGCATTTT
TRBJ2-5 TRBV6-5 TRBD2 . CASSSRGAQYF TGTGCCAGCAGTTCGCGGGGGGCCCAGTACTTC
TRBJ2-7 TRBV15 TRBD2 . CATSRDRSSGYEQYF TGTGCCACCAGCAGAGATAGGTCTAGCGGGTACGAGCAGTACTTC
TRBJ2-2 TRBV6-5 . many CASRSPVNTGELFF TGTGCCAGCAGGTCCCCCGTGAACACCGGGGAGCTGTTTTTT
TRBJ2-5 TRBV29-1 TRBD1 . CSVAPTGGIETQYF TGCAGCGTGGCACCGACAGGGGGCATTGAGACCCAGTACTTC
TRBJ2-2 TRBV7-9 . . CASRTGAGMILRELFF TGTGCCAGCAGGACGGGGGCAGGGATGATTCTACGGGAGCTGTTTTTT
TRBJ1-2 TRBV6-2/TRBV6-3 . many CASSWGNGYTF TGTGCCAGCAGTTGGGGGAACGGCTACACCTTC
TRBJ1-4 TRBV9 . . CASSVADRGYEKLFF TGTGCCAGCAGCGTTGCGGACCGGGGATATGAAAAACTGTTTTTT
TRBJ1-3 TRBV7-2 . . CASSVGENTIYF TGTGCCAGCAGCGTAGGGGAGAACACCATATATTTT
TRBJ2-5 TRBV2 . few CASSWGAVPQETQYF TGTGCCAGCAGTTGGGGTGCCGTGCCACAAGAGACCCAGTACTTC
TRBJ1-3 TRBV7-2 . many CASSLKTGKPGNTIYF TGTGCCAGCAGCTTAAAGACAGGAAAGCCTGGAAACACCATATATTTT
TRBJ2-7 TRBV5-1 . many CASSLAAGTHYEQYF TGCGCCAGCAGCTTGGCCGCGGGGACTCACTACGAGCAGTACTTC
TRBJ1-4 TRBV15 . . CATSKQGVAEKLFF TGTGCCACCAGCAAACAGGGAGTCGCTGAAAAACTGTTTTTT
TRBJ2-1 TRBV15 TRBD2 . CATSRPSGGAAEQFF TGTGCCACCAGCAGACCTAGCGGGGGGGCGGCTGAGCAGTTCTTC
TRBJ2-3 TRBV7-2 . . CASSTRQSTDTQYF TGTGCCAGCAGCACCCGACAGAGCACAGATACGCAGTATTTT
TRBJ2-7 TRBV4-3 TRBD1 few CASSQDRGTLYEQYF TGCGCCAGCAGCCAAGACAGGGGGACCCTCTACGAGCAGTACTTC
TRBJ2-2 TRBV19 TRBD1 . CASTRTGETGELFF TGTGCCAGTACCCGGACAGGGGAAACCGGGGAGCTGTTTTTT
TRBJ2-5 TRBV7-2 . . CASSPMGQGSSYETQYF TGTGCCAGCAGCCCTATGGGGCAGGGGTCGTCCTACGAGACCCAGTACTTC
TRBJ1-2 TRBV5-1 . few CASSVGENGYTF TGCGCCAGCAGCGTAGGGGAGAATGGCTACACCTTC
TRBJ1-1 TRBV4-3 TRBD1 . CASSQGILRTGTRHTEAFF TGCGCCAGCAGCCAAGGAATACTGCGGACAGGGACACGACACACTGAAGCTTTCTTT
TRBJ2-7 TRBV6-6 TRBD2 few CASRTRLDEQYF TGTGCCAGCCGGACTAGGTTGGACGAGCAGTACTTC
TRBJ2-5 TRBV29-1 TRBD1 . CSSTGTKETQYF TGCAGCTCGACAGGGACCAAAGAGACCCAGTACTTC
TRBJ2-7 TRBV5-1 TRBD2 many CASSFDPEREGYEQYF TGCGCCAGCAGCTTTGACCCTGAGCGGGAGGGCTACGAGCAGTACTTC
TRBJ1-4 TRBV7-9 . . CASSSRGVGKLFF TGTGCCAGCAGTAGCCGGGGGGTGGGGAAACTGTTTTTT
TRBJ2-7 TRBV29-1 TRBD2 . CSVGANRGDEQYF TGCAGCGTTGGGGCGAATCGGGGGGACGAGCAGTACTTC
TRBJ2-7 TRBV29-1 . many CSVAGINYEQYF TGCAGCGTAGCTGGGATTAACTACGAGCAGTACTTC
TRBJ1-2 TRBV2 . many CASSEMGNRVRGYTF TGTGCCAGCAGTGAAATGGGAAACAGGGTTCGAGGCTACACCTTC
TRBJ2-7 TRBV7-9 . many CASSLETVYSYEQYF TGTGCCAGCAGCTTAGAGACGGTCTACAGCTACGAGCAGTACTTC
TRBJ2-5 TRBV20-1 . . CSAQRGGQPQYF TGCAGTGCTCAGAGGGGCGGTCAGCCCCAGTACTTC
TRBJ2-2 TRBV29-1 . many CSVEMRDRPTGELFF TGCAGCGTTGAAATGCGCGACAGGCCCACCGGGGAGCTGTTTTTT
TRBJ1-1 TRBV6-2/TRBV6-3 . many CASSYEGNTEAFF TGTGCCAGCAGCTACGAGGGGAACACTGAAGCTTTCTTT
TRBJ2-7 TRBV5-4 TRBD1 . CASSKPGQGPNEQYF TGTGCCAGCAGCAAACCGGGACAGGGACCCAACGAGCAGTACTTC
TRBJ1-6 TRBV7-9 TRBD1 many CASSLGQGTPLHF TGTGCCAGCAGCTTGGGACAGGGGACACCCCTCCACTTT
TRBJ2-7 TRBV7-9 TRBD1 many CASSSNRQGASYEQYF TGTGCCAGCAGCTCCAACAGACAGGGGGCATCCTACGAGCAGTACTTC
TRBJ1-2 TRBV27 . . CASSLLSQGKGYTF TGTGCCAGCAGTTTATTGTCCCAGGGGAAGGGCTACACCTTC
TRBJ2-5 TRBV11-2 . many CASSTRTLPETQYF TGTGCCAGCAGCACTCGGACCCTCCCAGAGACCCAGTACTTC
TRBJ2-5 TRBV4-3 TRBD2 . CASSQGFSGSQSVTQYF TGCGCCAGCAGCCAAGGGTTTAGCGGGAGCCAGAGCGTGACCCAGTACTTC
TRBJ1-1 TRBV14 . few CASSQHSGGALNTEAFF TGTGCCAGCAGCCAACACTCGGGGGGGGCATTGAACACTGAAGCTTTCTTT
TRBJ2-5 TRBV7-2 . . CASSLNPGTQYF TGTGCCAGCAGCTTAAACCCCGGGACACAGTACTTC
TRBJ2-3 TRBV28 . . CASSGTTNTDTQYF TGTGCCAGCAGTGGGACGACCAACACAGATACGCAGTATTTT
TRBJ2-5 TRBV15 TRBD2 . CATDQGLAGQETQYF TGTGCCACCGACCAGGGACTAGCAGGTCAAGAGACCCAGTACTTC
TRBJ2-2 TRBV19 . . CASSIVSENTGELFF TGTGCCAGTAGTATAGTTAGCGAGAACACCGGGGAGCTGTTTTTT
TRBJ1-5 TRBV30 . few CAWSADRSNQPQHF TGTGCCTGGAGTGCCGACAGGTCCAATCAGCCCCAGCATTTT
TRBJ1-5 TRBV7-8 . . CASSLEWRGGWLNQPQHF TGTGCCAGCAGCTTAGAATGGAGGGGAGGCTGGTTAAATCAGCCCCAGCATTTT